A single sample gave rise to the 5 T cell receptor beta chains below, sequenced in a study of T cells after yellow fever vaccination (dated by TCRdb to 2018 to 2020). Library preparation used 5' RACE. Instrument used: Illumina HiSeq 2500. The public reads were quality trimmed at Q25 with fastp and then assembled into clones with MiXCR by TCRdb, keeping productive beta chains. For every CDR3 protein sequence, its rows merge into one entry that carries the most common genes and DNA. Counted in this sample were approximately 85,000 distinct CDR3 sequences; less than 15% of them appeared once. The top ten clones comprise 20% to 25% of the sample. The sample's treatment or condition, from its label and the paper: live attenuated yellow fever vaccine strain. The specimen was CD8+ T cells not binding an NS4B(214-222) dextramer, sorted from PBMCs, collected 20 to 25 days after the first yellow fever vaccination. Per the publication, the cell subset or site label means: NS4B epitope dextramer-negative CD8 T cells. These receptors all stem from a man aged 18-30 years who received the YFV17D yellow fever vaccine.

The table lists this clonotype with a few counts. The chain has TRBV6-6 and TRBJ2-3; D is possibly TRBD2 (7 bases). The CDR3 runs to 13 residues. Germline assignment: CDR1 MNHNY and CDR2 SVGAGI (reference sequence). The ends were cut back, 7 bases at V and 6 bases at J, with 14 bases in the middle. CDR3 DNA sequence: TGTGCCAGCACTCAAGGGGGGGCTGATACGCAGTATTTT. Residues: CASTQGGADTQYF.

The J gene is TRBJ1-4, the V gene TRBV7-9; 7 bases line up with TRBD1. Trimming removed 3 bases from V and 8 bases from J; junction bases left unmatched: 6. Germline CDR1 is SEHNR and CDR2 is FQNEAQ (reference sequence). The CDR3 consists of 14 residues. DNA of the CDR3: TGTGCCAGCAGCTTGAGGGACAGCAGCGAAAAACTGTTTTTT. Amino acids: CASSLRDSSEKLFF.

V gene TRBV19 combines with J gene TRBJ1-2, with D possibly being TRBD1 (6 bases). In germline, CDR1 is LNHDA, CDR2 SQIVND (reference sequence). There are 13 residues in the CDR3. V lost 10 bases, J lost 5 bases, and 17 bases lay in between. CDR3 bases: TGTGCCATCGACCTAGGGGGTAATTATGGCTACACCTTC. Amino acid sequence: CAIDLGGNYGYTF.

This clonotype was found a few times. This chain links TRBV9 with TRBJ1-5, with D maybe TRBD1 (6 bases). CDR3 length equals 15 residues. The germline V and J ends were trimmed by 1 base and 2 bases, with 10 bases remaining between them. CDR1 is SGDLS and CDR2 is YYNGEE in the germline V gene. The CDR3: CASSVTGGRNQPQHF. CDR3 nucleotide sequence: TGTGCCAGCAGCGTAACTGGGGGGCGCAATCAGCCCCAGCATTTT.

The chain carries TRBV29-1 and TRBJ1-1, with TRBD1 as a possible D gene (6 bases). V was clipped by 7 bases and J by 8 bases, with 11 bases between them. CDR3 size: 10 residues. From germline, CDR1 is SQVTM and CDR2 ANQGSEA. CDR3 in amino acids: CSAGAPEAFF. CDR3 in DNA: TGCAGCGCAGGGGCGCCAGAAGCTTTCTTT.